What follows are 30 T cell receptor beta chains derived from one specimen sequenced in a study of graft-versus-host responses after intestinal transplantation. Sequencing used immunoSEQ multiplex PCR; TCRdb keeps in-frame clones, though not all of them. Of tens of thousands of clones in the sample, just over 75% were seen once. Processing released intraepithelial and lamina propria lymphocytes from the graft tissue. The material sequenced was ileum tissue, taken 12 days after intestinal transplant. The receptors shown here come from a human patient who received an intestinal transplant, so some T cells may come from the graft donor.

V gene TRBV9 combines with J gene TRBJ1-1; D is unclear. This CDR3 is built from 14 residues. Germline CDR1 SGDLS, CDR2 YYNGEE. Trimming shortened V by 1 base and J by 1 base, and 8 bases separated the two germline ends. CDR3 sequence (DNA): TGTGCCAGCAGCGTATCTGCGGGGAACACTGAAGCTTTCTTT. It encodes CASSVSAGNTEAFF.

Only one count was recorded for this clone. J is TRBJ2-2 and V is TRBV14; 9 bases match TRBD2. The CDR3 runs to 18 residues. Germline-derived CDR1 and CDR2 are SGHDN and FVKESK. With V trimmed by 4 bases and J by 0 bases, 9 bases remained unmatched. The CDR3 sequence is CASSPGVAGDPNTGELFF. In nucleotides, the CDR3 is TGTGCCAGCAGCCCCGGGGTAGCGGGGGATCCGAACACCGGGGAGCTGTTTTTT.

The rearrangement joins TRBV5-1 to TRBJ2-5; D remains ambiguous. The CDR3 runs 14 residues. Trimming pared 0 bases from V and 2 bases from J, leaving 8 bases between. CDR1 and CDR2 from the germline V gene are SGHRS and YFSETQ. The CDR3 nucleotides read TGCGCCAGCAGCTTGGGCCAGAATCAAGAGACCCAGTACTTC. Translated, it gives CASSLGQNQETQYF. Full variable domain (outside the CDR3, taken from reference TRBV5-1 and TRBJ2-5): KAGVTQTPRYLIKTRGQQVTLSCSPISGHRSVSWYQQTPGQGLQFLFEYFSETQRNKGNFPGRFSGRQFSNSRSEMNVSTLELGDSALYLCASSLGQNQETQYFGPGTRLLVL.

The CDR3 region is CASTPQGEQPQHF. The CDR3 DNA reads TGTGCCAGCACCCCACAGGGAGAACAGCCCCAGCATTTT. The chain is built from TRBV6-5 and TRBJ1-5; D is perhaps TRBD1 (6 bases). Trimming removed 7 bases from V and 7 bases from J, with 14 bases in between. The CDR3 has 13 amino acids. Germline CDR1 MNHEY, CDR2 SVGAGI.

This clone is labeled as medium-sized. The rearrangement joins TRBV7-9 to TRBJ2-3; 11 bases line up with TRBD2. Germline CDR1 reads SEHNR; CDR2 reads FQNEAQ (reference sequence). V dropped 3 bases and J dropped 7; count of bases not matched to a gene: 15. The CDR3 loop spans 18 amino acids. DNA for the CDR3: TGTGCCAGCAGCTTCGCGGGGGACCTAGCGGGGGGTCTATATACGCAGTATTTT. As protein: CASSFAGDLAGGLYTQYF.

This CDR3 reads CASSFGSRDTGELFF. CDR3 DNA: TGTGCCAGCAGCTTTGGGAGTCGGGACACCGGGGAGCTGTTTTTT. The V and J genes are TRBV7-8 and TRBJ2-2; D possibly corresponds to TRBD2 (5 bases). Germline CDR1 SGHVS, CDR2 FQNEAQ. The CDR3 is 15 amino acids. Trimming removed 3 bases at V and 3 bases at J, with 11 bases between.

V and J are TRBV18 and TRBJ2-1; 7 bases match TRBD1. V lost 3 bases to trimming and J lost 9 bases; unmatched junction nucleotides: 5. Germline V lookup: CDR1 KGHSH, CDR2 LQKENI. This CDR3 has 13 residues. CDR3 nucleotides: TGTGCCAGCTCACCCGCGACAGGGATTGAGCAGTTCTTC. It translates to CASSPATGIEQFF.

This clone was counted only a few times. The rearrangement joins TRBV6-1 to TRBJ2-7; no clear D. The CDR3 is 10 amino acids. With 6 bases removed from V and 4 bases from J, the gap between germline ends came to 4 bases. Per the germline V gene, CDR1 is MNHNS and CDR2 is SASEGT. The DNA for the CDR3 is TGTGCCAGCAGGACTTACGAGCAGTACTTC. This translates into CASRTYEQYF.

The rearrangement joins TRBV13 to TRBJ1-1, with D perhaps matching TRBD1 (6 bases). The V end lost 3 bases, the J end lost 3 bases, and 14 bases lay between the germline ends. CDR3 size: 15 residues. CDR1 is PRHDT, CDR2 FYEKMQ, per germline (reference sequence). CDR3 protein: CASSFQGLGDTEAFF. In DNA form, the CDR3 reads TGTGCCAGCAGCTTTCAGGGGCTAGGGGACACTGAAGCTTTCTTT.

This chain links TRBV14 with TRBJ2-1; TRBD1 aligns across 8 bases. The CDR3 contains 15 residues. The germline gives CDR1 SGHDN, CDR2 FVKESK. V lost 1 base and J lost 7; bases outside the gene matches: 6. The CDR3: CASSQAWTGSNEQFF. DNA of the CDR3: TGTGCCAGCAGCCAAGCCTGGACAGGGTCGAATGAGCAGTTCTTC.

The genes are TRBV5-1 and TRBJ2-3, with 9 bases lining up with TRBD1. J lost 5 bases, V lost 5 bases, and 9 bases had no gene match. This CDR3 is 15 amino acids long. The germline CDR1 and CDR2 sequences are SGHRS and YFSETQ. In nucleotides, the CDR3 is TGCGCCAGCAGACTGGGTGGGGACAGGGAAGATACGCAGTATTTT. The encoded protein is CASRLGGDREDTQYF.

This chain joins TRBV27 and TRBJ2-7; 7 bases fit TRBD1. The germline gives CDR1 MNHEY, CDR2 SMNVEV (reference sequence). CDR3 size: 14 residues. V was clipped by 4 bases and J by 3 bases; unmatched bases: 6. The CDR3 DNA reads as TGTGCCAGCAGTTCAAGACAGGGTCGCTACGAGCAGTACTTC. It specifies CASSSRQGRYEQYF.

The rearrangement uses TRBV5-1 and TRBJ1-1; D is perhaps TRBD1 (6 bases). There are 14 residues in the CDR3. Deletions cut 7 bases from V and 1 base from J, with 14 bases between. From germline, CDR1 is SGHRS and CDR2 YFSETQ. The CDR3 DNA follows: TGCGCCAGCGGGGAAACAGGGACGAACACTGAAGCTTTCTTT. It is translated as CASGETGTNTEAFF.

CDR3 bases: TGTGCCAGTAGTGTCGGGTGGGGGGGGAATCAGCCCCAGCATTTT. This encodes CASSVGWGGNQPQHF. The gene calls are TRBV19 and TRBJ1-5; weak D call: TRBD1 (5 bases). The V gene's germline CDR1 is LNHDA and CDR2 SQIVND (reference sequence). V was cut by 5 bases and J by 4 bases, with 15 bases left in between. CDR3 length: 15 amino acids.

The chain recombines TRBV7-8 with TRBJ2-1; 7 bases map to TRBD2. V lost 0 bases to trimming and J lost 2 bases; unmatched junction nucleotides: 1. Germline CDR1 reads SGHVS; CDR2 reads FQNEAQ. The CDR3 spans 15 residues. The CDR3 DNA follows: TGTGCCAGCAGCTTAGCGGGGGGGGCCTACAATGAGCAGTTCTTC. Translating it yields CASSLAGGAYNEQFF.

The chain employs TRBV7-3 and TRBJ2-3, with TRBD2 identical over 10 bases. Looked up from germline, CDR1 is SGHTA and CDR2 is FQGTGA. V lost 1 base and J lost 6; bases outside the gene matches: 13. The CDR3 consists of 18 residues. The CDR3 is CASSLSWGAGGSGDTQYF. In DNA form, the CDR3 reads TGTGCCAGCAGCTTAAGTTGGGGAGCGGGGGGGAGCGGGGATACGCAGTATTTT.

This clone was picked up one time. The chain links TRBV29-1 to TRBJ2-2, with a tentative D call TRBD1 (6 bases). CDR1 and CDR2 from the germline V gene are SQVTM and ANQGSEA. This CDR3 spans 12 amino acids. CDR3 DNA sequence: TGCACAGCCAGGGGTGGCACCGGGGAGCTGTTTTTT. Protein sequence: CTARGGTGELFF.

As DNA, the CDR3 is TGTGCCTGGAGTCCCCGGATAGCGGGGAACACCGGGGAGCTGTTTTTT. Protein sequence: CAWSPRIAGNTGELFF. The chain employs TRBV30 and TRBJ2-2; 7 bases agree with TRBD2. This CDR3 spans 16 amino acids. The germline V gene encodes CDR1 GTSNPN and CDR2 SVGIG (reference sequence). V lost 2 bases and J lost 1; bases outside the gene matches: 7.

The chain has TRBV13 and TRBJ2-7, with D possibly matching TRBD1 (6 bases). V dropped 5 bases and J dropped 3 bases, with 14 bases sitting between them. The CDR3 is 14 amino acids. The germline CDR1 and CDR2 sequences are PRHDT and FYEKMQ (reference sequence). The CDR3 region is CASSPGDTNYEQYF. The CDR3 DNA is TGTGCCAGCAGCCCAGGGGACACAAACTACGAGCAGTACTTC.

V usage is TRBV7-9 and J usage is TRBJ1-1; 8 nucleotides agree with TRBD1. V trimming: 5 bases; J trimming: 11 bases; junction bases outside the gene matches: 7. The CDR3 extends over 12 amino acids. CDR1 SEHNR and CDR2 FQNEAQ come from the germline V gene (reference sequence). The CDR3 spells CASSPRQGWAFF. The CDR3, as DNA: TGTGCCAGCAGCCCAAGACAGGGGTGGGCTTTCTTT.

This clone was found a few times. The J gene is TRBJ1-2, the V gene TRBV7-2; tentative D call: TRBD1 (6 bases). The CDR3 has 13 residues. Germline CDR1 reads SGHTA; CDR2 reads FQGNSA. V dropped 5 bases and J dropped 7 bases, with 14 bases sitting between them. CDR3 in amino acids: CASSDGGGGGYTF. The CDR3 nucleotides read TGTGCCAGCAGCGATGGGGGGGGCGGTGGCTACACCTTC.

The chain employs TRBV20-1 and TRBJ1-1; possibly TRBD1 for D (6 bases). The CDR3 sequence is 11 residues long. The germline gives CDR1 DFQATT, CDR2 SNEGSKA (reference sequence). Trimming removed 1 base from V and 8 bases from J, with 8 bases in between. The CDR3 sequence is CSARVTGEAFF. The CDR3 DNA is TGCAGTGCTAGAGTTACAGGGGAAGCTTTCTTT.

The rearrangement uses TRBV28 and TRBJ1-1, with D uncertain. The V gene's germline CDR1 is MDHEN and CDR2 SYDVKM. This CDR3 contains 12 residues. Trimming pared 2 bases from V and 1 base from J, leaving 2 bases between. CDR3 amino acids: CASSLQNTEAFF. The CDR3 DNA is TGTGCCAGCAGTTTACAGAACACTGAAGCTTTCTTT.

V usage is TRBV2 and J usage is TRBJ2-3; D is perhaps TRBD1 (5 bases). The CDR3 totals 14 residues. CDR1 is SNHLY, CDR2 FYNNEI, per germline. With 4 bases removed from V and 4 bases from J, the gap between germline ends came to 12 bases. The CDR3, as DNA: TGTGCCAGCAGTGCTCAGGGTTTTCCAGATACGCAGTATTTT. It yields the protein CASSAQGFPDTQYF.

The gene calls are TRBV7-2 and TRBJ2-1; unclear D gene. The V end was cut by 5 bases, the J end by 16 bases, with 21 bases between. Germline CDR1 and CDR2: SGHTA and FQGNSA. The CDR3 extends over 13 amino acids. The CDR3 sequence: CASSLAESSRSFF. The CDR3 DNA follows: TGTGCCAGCAGCCTCGCCGAGAGTAGCCGGAGTTTCTTC.

This chain joins TRBV27 and TRBJ2-1; TRBD2 matches 10 bases. Germline V gene lookup returns CDR1 MNHEY and CDR2 SMNVEV (reference sequence). This CDR3 is built from 15 residues. V shed 10 bases, J shed 5 bases, and the junction held 11 bases outside the gene matches. The CDR3 spells CATLFGAGGNNEQFF. DNA for the CDR3: TGTGCCACTCTTTTTGGAGCGGGGGGGAACAATGAGCAGTTCTTC.

The chain links TRBV5-4 to TRBJ2-7; D ambiguous. The germline V and J ends were trimmed by 4 bases and 2 bases, with 13 bases remaining between them. Germline V CDR1 and CDR2: SGHNT, YYREEE (reference sequence). The CDR3 loop spans 14 amino acids. The CDR3 DNA is TGTGCCAGCAGCCAAGATAGTGTGACCTACGAGCAGTACTTC. It codes for CASSQDSVTYEQYF.

J is TRBJ2-7 and V is TRBV5-6, with 7 bases lining up with TRBD1. CDR3 length: 14 residues. CDR1 and CDR2 from the germline V gene are SGHDT and YYEEEE. With 5 bases clipped from V and 2 bases from J, the junction kept 7 bases outside the gene matches. CDR3 sequence (DNA): TGTGCCAGCAGTTTCGGGACAGTAACCTACGAGCAGTACTTC. Residues: CASSFGTVTYEQYF.

This clone showed up just once. J is TRBJ2-5 and V is TRBV4-1; 7 bases agree with TRBD2. The CDR3 loop spans 15 amino acids. The junction had 6 bases not matched to a gene; V was cut back by 4 bases and J by 1 base. CDR1 is MGHRA and CDR2 is YSYEKL in the germline V gene. The CDR3 protein is CASSRPGGTQETQYF. CDR3 nucleotides: TGCGCCAGCAGCCGTCCCGGGGGGACCCAAGAGACCCAGTACTTC.

This clone is a singleton in its sample. The V gene is TRBV15, the J gene TRBJ1-4; 8 bases are shared with TRBD1. J was trimmed by 8 bases and V by 5 bases; bases with no gene match: 10. The CDR3 has 15 residues. Germline V gives CDR1 LNHNV, CDR2 YYDKDF (reference sequence). Here the CDR3 DNA reads TGTGCCACCAGCGACAGGGGCCCCTGGGGGGAAAAACTGTTTTTT. This gives the protein CATSDRGPWGEKLFF.